The rows below give T cell receptor beta chains drawn from one sample of a study of T cell responses to AZD1222 COVID-19 vaccine. The repertoire was sequenced with immunoSEQ multiplex PCR; TCRdb's copy has only in-frame clones and lacks some. The table records some 100,000 clones, roughly 91% of them present only once. The source was peripheral blood, collected on day 0 of AZD1222 vaccination. The source is an adult in good health. Each CDR3 is given with its conserved first and last residue. The order of the fields is CDR3 protein, CDR3 DNA, D gene, clone size, J gene, V gene. D genes are given only for firm matches. Clone size, where shown, is once, few, many, or a class for clones that have expanded.

CASSVSGVLYGYTF	TGTGCCAGCAGCGTCTCAGGGGTCCTCTATGGCTACACCTTC	.	.	TRBJ1-2	TRBV9
CAWKRGGSTDTQYF	TGTGCCTGGAAGAGAGGGGGCAGCACAGATACGCAGTATTTT	TRBD1	.	TRBJ2-3	TRBV30
CASSFRSLPNTGELFF	TGTGCCAGCAGTTTTCGGTCCCTTCCGAACACCGGGGAGCTGTTTTTT	.	.	TRBJ2-2	TRBV27
CASSQGLNYGYTF	TGTGCCAGCAGCCAAGGTCTTAACTATGGCTACACCTTC	.	once	TRBJ1-2	TRBV3-1/TRBV3-2
CASSPGLHSNQPQHF	TGTGCCAGCAGTCCGGGACTTCATAGCAATCAGCCCCAGCATTTT	.	.	TRBJ1-5	TRBV27
CASSTGETTYNEQFF	TGTGCCAGCTCGACCGGGGAGACGACCTACAATGAGCAGTTCTTC	.	.	TRBJ2-1	TRBV7-9
CASSQESGSEKLFF	TGTGCCAGCAGCCAAGAATCGGGTAGTGAAAAACTGTTTTTT	.	.	TRBJ1-4	TRBV4-2
CASSHSLNSPLHF	TGTGCCAGCAGTCACAGTTTAAATTCACCCCTCCACTTT	.	.	TRBJ1-6	TRBV14
CAISPTGGPYGYTF	TGTGCCATCAGTCCGACAGGGGGACCCTATGGCTACACCTTC	TRBD1	once	TRBJ1-2	TRBV10-3
CASSLVETQYF	TGTGCCAGCAGCTTAGTGGAGACCCAGTACTTC	.	.	TRBJ2-5	TRBV11-2
CASIDPADSYEQYF	TGTGCCAGCATCGACCCTGCAGACTCCTACGAGCAGTACTTC	.	once	TRBJ2-7	TRBV2
CASSLGHNEQFF	TGTGCCAGCAGTTTGGGGCACAATGAGCAGTTCTTC	.	.	TRBJ2-1	TRBV12-3/TRBV12-4
CAWSVRPNQPQHF	TGTGCCTGGAGTGTACGTCCTAATCAGCCCCAGCATTTT	.	.	TRBJ1-5	TRBV30
CSATAGGWGYGYTF	TGCAGCGCCACGGCAGGGGGCTGGGGCTATGGCTACACCTTC	TRBD1	.	TRBJ1-2	TRBV29-1
CASSQDSPGQGENTGELFF	TGTGCCAGCAGCCAAGATTCCCCGGGACAGGGGGAAAACACCGGGGAGCTGTTTTTT	TRBD1	.	TRBJ2-2	TRBV4-2
CSARWGEEKLFF	TGCAGCGCTCGATGGGGGGAAGAAAAACTGTTTTTT	.	.	TRBJ1-4	TRBV29-1
CATSDTGVNQPQHF	TGTGCCACCAGTGACACAGGAGTCAATCAGCCCCAGCATTTT	.	.	TRBJ1-5	TRBV15
CASSPGQGETGELFF	TGTGCCAGCAGTCCGGGACAGGGGGAGACCGGGGAGCTGTTTTTT	TRBD1	.	TRBJ2-2	TRBV6-4
CASSLQGTHYEQYF	TGTGCCAGCAGCTTGCAGGGGACGCACTACGAGCAGTACTTC	.	.	TRBJ2-7	TRBV5-6
CASSELESTGELFF	TGCGCCAGCAGTGAACTAGAGAGCACCGGGGAGCTGTTTTTT	.	.	TRBJ2-2	TRBV10-1
CAWSLRATEAFF	TGTGCCTGGAGTTTGAGAGCTACTGAAGCTTTCTTT	.	.	TRBJ1-1	TRBV30
CASSFQGLTYNEQFF	TGTGCCAGCAGTTTTCAGGGGCTTACCTACAATGAGCAGTTCTTC	.	.	TRBJ2-1	TRBV6-5
CASSLVVNTEAFF	TGTGCCAGCAGTTTGGTAGTGAACACTGAAGCTTTCTTT	.	.	TRBJ1-1	TRBV27
CASSERDGSYNEQFF	TGCGCCAGCAGTGAGCGGGACGGCTCCTACAATGAGCAGTTCTTC	.	.	TRBJ2-1	TRBV10-2
CASSYPGQGIREQYF	TGTGCCAGCAGCTACCCGGGACAGGGTATTCGCGAGCAGTACTTC	TRBD1	.	TRBJ2-7	TRBV7-6
CASSLGQGYTGELFF	TGTGCCAGCAGCTTGGGACAGGGTTATACCGGGGAGCTGTTTTTT	TRBD1	.	TRBJ2-2	TRBV5-4
CASSPGVLETQYF	TGTGCCAGCAGCCCGGGAGTTTTGGAGACCCAGTACTTC	.	once	TRBJ2-5	TRBV7-9
CASRTDGYTDTQYF	TGCGCCAGCAGGACCGACGGATACACAGATACGCAGTATTTT	.	.	TRBJ2-3	TRBV10-2
CSVRPDYGYTF	TGCAGCGTTCGGCCAGACTATGGCTACACCTTC	.	.	TRBJ1-2	TRBV29-1
CASSLVGASSYNSPLHF	TGTGCCAGCAGCTTGGTAGGGGCGAGCTCCTATAATTCACCCCTCCACTTT	.	.	TRBJ1-6	TRBV5-5
CASSYSGTGFGNTIYF	TGTGCCAGTAGCTACTCCGGGACAGGGTTCGGAAACACCATATATTTT	TRBD1	.	TRBJ1-3	TRBV19
CASKPGSAYEQYF	TGTGCCAGCAAACCCGGGTCGGCCTACGAGCAGTACTTC	.	.	TRBJ2-7	TRBV7-9
CASSPRAYEQYF	TGTGCCAGCTCACCCAGGGCCTACGAGCAGTACTTC	.	.	TRBJ2-7	TRBV6-5
CASSLSGTNEQFF	TGTGCCAGCAGCTTGTCAGGGACAAATGAGCAGTTCTTC	.	.	TRBJ2-1	TRBV7-9
CASSEQRESEQYF	TGCGCCAGCAGTGAGCAGCGGGAGAGTGAGCAGTACTTC	TRBD2	.	TRBJ2-7	TRBV10-1
CASSQLTGAFETQYF	TGTGCCAGCAGCCAGCTGACAGGGGCCTTTGAGACCCAGTACTTC	TRBD1	.	TRBJ2-5	TRBV14
CASSPNSGRDTGELFF	TGTGCCAGCTCACCAAATAGCGGGAGGGACACCGGGGAGCTGTTTTTT	TRBD2	.	TRBJ2-2	TRBV18
CASTTTAPRETQYF	TGTGCCAGCACTACGACAGCCCCCCGAGAGACCCAGTACTTC	.	once	TRBJ2-5	TRBV6-5
CASSTRGGTSGSLSYNEQFF	TGTGCCAGCAGCACTCGAGGGGGGACTAGCGGGAGCCTATCCTACAATGAGCAGTTCTTC	TRBD2	once	TRBJ2-1	TRBV7-3
CASSFGPVETQYF	TGTGCCAGTAGTTTCGGTCCTGTGGAGACCCAGTACTTC	.	once	TRBJ2-5	TRBV19
CASSLRLTGTASYEQYF	TGTGCCAGCAGTTTAAGACTCACCGGGACAGCTTCCTACGAGCAGTACTTC	TRBD1	.	TRBJ2-7	TRBV27
CASRRRGDQPQHF	TGTGCCAGTAGACGGAGGGGGGATCAGCCCCAGCATTTT	.	once	TRBJ1-5	TRBV19
CASSREQTGIYGYTF	TGTGCCAGCAGCCGAGAACAGACAGGGATCTATGGCTACACCTTC	TRBD1	.	TRBJ1-2	TRBV3-1/TRBV3-2
CASSFTGNFYEQYF	TGTGCCAGCAGTTTCACAGGCAACTTCTACGAGCAGTACTTC	.	.	TRBJ2-7	TRBV27
CASSLAGGDEKLFF	TGCGCCAGCAGCTTGGCAGGGGGAGATGAAAAACTGTTTTTT	TRBD1	.	TRBJ1-4	TRBV5-1
CASSFTTGSSTEAFF	TGTGCCAGCAGCTTCACCACAGGGTCGAGCACTGAAGCTTTCTTT	.	.	TRBJ1-1	TRBV7-6
CASSLQVGDEQYF	TGTGCCAGCAGCTTGCAGGTCGGGGACGAGCAGTACTTC	.	.	TRBJ2-7	TRBV5-5
CASSLPGGTYEQYF	TGTGCCAGCAGCTTACCGGGAGGCACCTACGAGCAGTACTTC	TRBD2	.	TRBJ2-7	TRBV13
CASSSPGGGSYEQYF	TGTGCCAGCAGCTCCCCGGGTGGCGGATCCTACGAGCAGTACTTC	.	few	TRBJ2-7	TRBV7-3
CASSEGYQPQHF	TGTGCCAGCAGTGAAGGTTATCAGCCCCAGCATTTT	.	.	TRBJ1-5	TRBV2
CASSLDTEAFF	TGCGCCAGCAGCTTGGACACTGAAGCTTTCTTT	.	.	TRBJ1-1	TRBV5-1
CASRLTGGETDTQYF	TGTGCCAGCAGGTTGACGGGGGGCGAGACAGATACGCAGTATTTT	.	.	TRBJ2-3	TRBV14
CASSFFGTSGRVAYEQYF	TGTGCCAGCAGTTTCTTTGGGACTAGCGGGAGGGTCGCCTACGAGCAGTACTTC	TRBD2	.	TRBJ2-7	TRBV27
CASSLYGNGDRESNQPQHF	TGTGCCAGCAGCTTATATGGTAATGGGGACAGGGAGAGCAATCAGCCCCAGCATTTT	TRBD1	.	TRBJ1-5	TRBV7-9
CASRRGRGEQFF	TGTGCCAGCAGGAGGGGGCGCGGTGAGCAGTTCTTC	TRBD1	.	TRBJ2-1	TRBV28
CASSLGGEYTIYF	TGTGCCAGCAGCCTAGGGGGGGAATACACCATATATTTT	.	.	TRBJ1-3	TRBV3-1/TRBV3-2